This passage covers 8 T cell receptor beta chains from one sample sequenced in a study of cytomegalovirus exposure and HLA in healthy donors. Researchers ran the PCR with 60 Vbeta and 13 Jbeta primers. Measured with immunoSEQ multiplex PCR; TCRdb has only the in-frame clones, and not every one. The sample data list about 110,000 clones. The sample was PBMCs. The receptor source for this set is a man between 40 and 49 years old in good health and CMV-seropositive.

The V call is TRBV6-1, the J call TRBJ2-5; D is unresolved. The J call could be wrong; TRBJ2-7 is a better fit for the DNA end. Germline V gene data show CDR1 as MNHNS and CDR2 as SASEGT. CDR3 size: 15 residues. The CDR3, as DNA: TGTGCCAGCAGTGAAGAAACAGATCTCACCTACGAGCAGTACTTC. Protein sequence: CASSEETDLTYEQYF.

J is TRBJ2-2 and V is TRBV7-2; 8 bases map to TRBD1. Germline V CDR1 and CDR2: SGHTA, FQGNSA. The CDR3 runs 16 residues. Losses at the gene ends were 3 bases for V and 0 bases for J; bases not matched to a gene: 3. The CDR3 loop reads CASSLRQGSNTGELFF. The CDR3 DNA reads TGTGCCAGCAGCTTGAGACAGGGGTCGAACACCGGGGAGCTGTTTTTT.

This chain connects TRBV15 to TRBJ1-4; a weak D match, TRBD1 (5 bases). Germline V gives CDR1 LNHNV, CDR2 YYDKDF (reference sequence). Trimming pared 1 base from V and 2 bases from J, leaving 5 bases between. The CDR3 is 14 residues long. The CDR3 DNA sequence: TGTGCCACCAGCAGAGCAGGGACTAATGAAAAACTGTTTTTT. This encodes CATSRAGTNEKLFF.

The gene calls are TRBV19 and TRBJ2-2, with D possibly TRBD2 on 5 matching bases. V gave up 3 bases and J gave up 4 bases, with 9 bases separating them. The CDR3 runs to 14 residues. Germline V CDR1 and CDR2: LNHDA, SQIVND (reference sequence). CDR3 DNA: TGTGCCAGTAGTATGAGGGTCCCCACCGGGGAGCTGTTTTTT. Protein product: CASSMRVPTGELFF.

V and J are TRBV5-4 and TRBJ2-7; 7 positions match TRBD1. This CDR3 has 14 residues. After removal of 0 bases from V and 7 bases from J, the junction contained 7 bases not matched to a gene. Germline V CDR1 and CDR2: SGHNT, YYREEE (reference sequence). The CDR3: CASSLGQGRFEQYF. The CDR3, as DNA: TGTGCCAGCAGCTTGGGACAGGGACGCTTTGAGCAGTACTTC. The complete variable domain, with remaining parts taken from reference TRBV5-4 and TRBJ2-7, reads ETGVTQSPTHLIKTRGQQVTLRCSSQSGHNTVSWYQQALGQGPQFIFQYYREEENGRGNFPPRFSGLQFPNYSSELNVNALELDDSALYLCASSLGQGRFEQYFGPGTRLTVT.

V usage is TRBV5-4 and J usage is TRBJ2-1; 7 positions agree with TRBD2. This CDR3 spans 15 amino acids. Germline assignment: CDR1 SGHNT and CDR2 YYREEE (reference sequence). Losses at the gene ends were 2 bases for V and 4 bases for J; bases not matched to a gene: 6. The CDR3 sequence: CASSLRLATYNEQFF. The CDR3 DNA sequence: TGTGCCAGCAGCTTACGACTAGCTACATACAATGAGCAGTTCTTC.

The rearrangement links TRBV28 to TRBJ2-5; TRBD1 might be the D (6 bases). V was pared by 2 bases and J by 4 bases, with 14 bases between. CDR1 is MDHEN and CDR2 is SYDVKM in the germline V gene. The CDR3 covers 15 residues. As DNA, the CDR3 is TGTGCCAGCAGTTTAGGTACAGGGCGAGGAGAGACCCAGTACTTC. It specifies CASSLGTGRGETQYF.

This chain links TRBV29-1 with TRBJ2-2; D might be TRBD2 (5 bases). The CDR3 contains 16 residues. Trimming removed 6 bases at V and 1 base at J, with 18 bases between. Germline V gene sequence: CDR1 SQVTM, CDR2 ANQGSEA. The CDR3 DNA follows: TGCAGCGTCGAATTGGCCGGAGGCCGGAACACCGGGGAGCTGTTTTTT. It yields the protein CSVELAGGRNTGELFF.